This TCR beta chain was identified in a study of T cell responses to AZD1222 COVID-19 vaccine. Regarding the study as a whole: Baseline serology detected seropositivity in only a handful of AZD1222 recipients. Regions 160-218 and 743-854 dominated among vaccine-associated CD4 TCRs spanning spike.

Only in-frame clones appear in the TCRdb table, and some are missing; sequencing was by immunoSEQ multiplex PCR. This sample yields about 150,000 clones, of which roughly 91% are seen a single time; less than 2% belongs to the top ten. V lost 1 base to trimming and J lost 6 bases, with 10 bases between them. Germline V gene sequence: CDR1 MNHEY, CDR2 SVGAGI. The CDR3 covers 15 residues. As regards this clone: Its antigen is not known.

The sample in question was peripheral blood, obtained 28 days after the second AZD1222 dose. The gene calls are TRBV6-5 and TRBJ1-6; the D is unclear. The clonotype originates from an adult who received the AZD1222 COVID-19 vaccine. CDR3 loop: CASSYYPPSNSPLHF. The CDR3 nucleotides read TGTGCCAGCAGTTACTACCCCCCCTCTAATTCACCCCTCCACTTT.